This is a list of T cell receptor beta chains from one sample in a study of blood T cell repertoires in COVID-19. The data were produced by immunoSEQ multiplex PCR, yet TCRdb's version contains in-frame clones alone and is incomplete. The data show fewer than 200,000 clones, about 78% seen once. The sample was PBMCs or T cells enriched from blood (not recorded which). The source of these receptors is a woman aged 45 to 65 who had recovered from COVID-19. The CDR3 runs from the conserved cysteine through the conserved F or W. Fields, in order: V gene, clone size, D gene, J gene, CDR3 protein, CDR3 DNA. D genes are given only for firm matches. The size entry is marked missing in some rows and otherwise reads once, few, many or a size class.

>TRBV5-6|-|-|TRBJ1-3
CASSLEQGTSGNTIYF
TGTGCCAGCAGCTTGGAACAGGGAACCTCTGGAAACACCATATATTTT
>TRBV10-3|-|-|TRBJ2-3
CAISRQDVGTDTQYF
TGTGCCATCAGCCGACAGGACGTTGGCACAGATACGCAGTATTTT
>TRBV24-1|-|TRBD1|TRBJ2-1
CATSDSPGQGFGSSYNEQFF
TGTGCCACCAGTGATTCACCGGGACAGGGGTTTGGGAGCTCCTACAATGAGCAGTTCTTC
>TRBV6-5|-|-|TRBJ2-1
CASSLTSLSYNEQFF
TGTGCCAGCAGCCTTACTAGCCTCTCCTACAATGAGCAGTTCTTC
>TRBV7-6|-|TRBD2|TRBJ2-3
CASSFLAGGDTQYF
TGTGCCAGCAGCTTCCTAGCGGGAGGGGATACGCAGTATTTT
>TRBV5-1|-|TRBD1|TRBJ1-4
CASSLGQGDPNEKLFF
TGCGCCAGCAGCTTGGGACAGGGGGACCCTAATGAAAAACTGTTTTTT
>TRBV18|-|TRBD2|TRBJ2-1
CASSPGVAGLDEQFF
TGTGCCAGCTCCCCTGGAGTAGCGGGACTTGATGAGCAGTTCTTC
>TRBV27|-|TRBD1|TRBJ1-2
CASSRRPDRVDGYTF
TGTGCCAGCAGTAGGAGGCCGGACAGGGTTGATGGCTACACCTTC
>TRBV9|-|-|TRBJ1-1
CASSVQGSYTEAFF
TGTGCCAGCAGCGTCCAGGGGAGTTACACTGAAGCTTTCTTT
>TRBV7-8|-|-|TRBJ1-5
CASSVQSNQPQHF
TGTGCCAGCAGCGTCCAGAGCAATCAGCCCCAGCATTTT
>TRBV19|-|-|TRBJ2-4
CASSISRGFQYF
TGTGCCAGTAGTATCTCCAGGGGATTTCAGTACTTC
>TRBV19|-|TRBD1|TRBJ1-5
CASRRGQGNQPQHF
TGTGCCAGTAGACGGGGACAGGGCAATCAGCCCCAGCATTTT
>TRBV7-7|many|TRBD1|TRBJ1-2
CASRTGQGAAYGYTF
TGTGCCAGCAGGACCGGACAGGGGGCGGCCTATGGCTACACCTTC
>TRBV7-9|once|-|TRBJ2-7
CASSHGTYYEQYF
TGTGCCAGCAGCCACGGGACATACTACGAGCAGTACTTC
>TRBV2|-|-|TRBJ2-3
CASREYTDTQYF
TGTGCCAGCAGAGAGTACACAGATACGCAGTATTTT
>TRBV5-1|-|-|TRBJ1-4
CASSLDDYNEKLFF
TGCGCCAGCAGCTTAGACGACTACAATGAAAAACTGTTTTTT
>TRBV4-3|-|TRBD2|TRBJ2-1
CASSQETSGGYNEQFF
TGCGCCAGCAGCCAAGAGACCAGCGGGGGCTACAATGAGCAGTTCTTC
>TRBV7-8|-|TRBD2|TRBJ2-3
CASSPGTSAATQYF
TGTGCCAGCAGCCCCGGGACTAGCGCTGCCACGCAGTATTTT
>TRBV29-1|-|-|TRBJ2-1
CSVGDARRAEQFF
TGCAGCGTTGGGGACGCGCGGAGGGCTGAGCAGTTCTTC
>TRBV19|-|-|TRBJ1-5
CASSVRTGSNQPQHF
TGTGCCAGTAGTGTTCGGACTGGTAGCAATCAGCCCCAGCATTTT
>TRBV4-2|-|TRBD1|TRBJ2-7
CASSQPTGVSYEQYF
TGTGCCAGCAGCCAACCCACAGGGGTTTCCTACGAGCAGTACTTC
>TRBV5-8|-|-|TRBJ1-2
CASSYYSGYTF
TGTGCCAGCAGTTATTACTCTGGCTACACCTTC
>TRBV7-2|-|-|TRBJ2-5
CASSLAGGLETQYF
TGTGCCAGCAGCCTGGCCGGTGGGCTCGAGACCCAGTACTTC
>TRBV5-1|-|TRBD2|TRBJ2-7
CASSELAAYEQYF
TGCGCCAGCAGCGAACTAGCGGCCTACGAGCAGTACTTC
>TRBV15|-|-|TRBJ2-7
CATSRDFRDSGSYEQYF
TGTGCCACCAGCAGGGATTTTCGAGACTCTGGCTCCTACGAGCAGTACTTC
>TRBV29-1|-|TRBD1|TRBJ1-5
CSVATGVDQPQHF
TGCAGCGTTGCGACAGGGGTGGATCAGCCCCAGCATTTT
>TRBV24-1|-|TRBD1|TRBJ2-5
CATSDPRTGKETQYF
TGTGCCACCAGTGATCCCCGGACAGGGAAAGAGACCCAGTACTTC
>TRBV2|-|-|TRBJ2-1
CASSAYNEQFF
TGTGCCAGCAGTGCATACAATGAGCAGTTCTTC
>TRBV7-6|-|TRBD2|TRBJ2-7
CASSLGSGRASYEQYF
TGTGCCAGCAGCTTAGGTAGCGGGAGGGCCTCGTATGAGCAGTACTTC
>TRBV11-2|-|TRBD1|TRBJ2-4
CASSSAGRGTGYIQYF
TGTGCCAGCAGCTCCGCGGGCAGGGGGACGGGGTACATTCAGTACTTC
>TRBV7-6|-|TRBD2|TRBJ2-5
CASSLSAGTSGRTVTQYF
TGTGCCAGCAGTCTGAGTGCAGGAACTAGCGGGAGAACTGTGACCCAGTACTTC
>TRBV19|-|-|TRBJ2-5
CASSIPNRETQYF
TGTGCCAGTAGTATACCCAACAGGGAGACCCAGTACTTC
>TRBV30|-|TRBD1|TRBJ1-3
CAWSVEGAGNTIYF
TGTGCCTGGAGTGTCGAGGGGGCGGGAAACACCATATATTTT
>TRBV30|-|TRBD1|TRBJ2-5
CAWSVQGRETQYF
TGTGCCTGGAGTGTACAGGGGCGAGAGACCCAGTACTTC
>TRBV9|-|-|TRBJ2-7
CASSVEEAPRYEQYF
TGTGCCAGCAGCGTAGAGGAGGCCCCCAGATACGAGCAGTACTTC
>TRBV27|-|-|TRBJ1-6
CASTPRGENSPLHF
TGTGCCAGCACCCCTCGGGGGGAGAATTCACCCCTCCACTTT
>TRBV30|-|-|TRBJ1-4
CAWQPFGGLSEKLFF
TGTGCCTGGCAACCCTTCGGGGGATTAAGTGAAAAACTGTTTTTT
>TRBV7-3|-|-|TRBJ1-2
CASSSTSDYGYTF
TGTGCCAGCAGCTCAACTTCCGACTATGGCTACACCTTC
>TRBV5-8|once|TRBD2|TRBJ2-3
CASSLGASGRF
TGTGCCAGCAGCTTGGGGGCTAGCGGGAGGTTT
>TRBV9|-|-|TRBJ1-2
CASSGRGRGYTF
TGTGCCAGCAGCGGCAGGGGACGCGGCTACACCTTC
>TRBV5-1|-|-|TRBJ2-3
CASSVPGLATDTQYF
TGCGCCAGCAGCGTCCCAGGCCTAGCCACAGATACGCAGTATTTT
>TRBV21-1|-|-|TRBJ1-2
CASTPGGFNYGYTF
TGTGCCAGCACCCCGGGAGGGTTTAACTATGGCTACACCTTC
>TRBV7-2|-|TRBD2|TRBJ2-5
CASSPRLAGARETQYF
TGTGCCAGCAGCCCCCGGCTAGCGGGAGCCAGGGAGACCCAGTACTTC
>TRBV28|-|TRBD2|TRBJ2-3
CASSPGLAGGFMYF
TGTGCCAGCAGTCCGGGACTAGCGGGAGGGTTTATGTATTTT
>TRBV7-9|-|-|TRBJ1-5
CASSSEGNQPQHF
TGTGCCAGCAGCTCCGAGGGCAATCAGCCCCAGCATTTT
>TRBV19|-|-|TRBJ2-7
CASSPRPGSRVEQYF
TGTGCCAGTAGTCCCAGACCCGGGTCGAGGGTCGAGCAGTACTTC
>TRBV28|-|TRBD2|TRBJ2-2
CASSLVLAGGPGELFF
TGTGCCAGCAGTTTAGTACTAGCGGGAGGGCCCGGGGAGCTGTTTTTT
>TRBV10-3|few|TRBD1|TRBJ2-7
CAIRTSDRVAYEQYF
TGTGCCATCAGGACCTCGGACAGGGTTGCCTACGAGCAGTACTTC
>TRBV18|-|TRBD1|TRBJ1-1
CASSPRTGGQNTEAFF
TGTGCCAGCTCACCCCGGACAGGGGGTCAAAACACTGAAGCTTTCTTT
>TRBV9|-|-|TRBJ2-3
CASSVSGGDTQYF
TGTGCCAGCAGCGTCTCCGGCGGGGATACGCAGTATTTT
>TRBV6-5|-|TRBD1|TRBJ1-2
CASSSTGDNGYTF
TGTGCCAGCAGTTCTACAGGGGATAATGGCTACACCTTC
>TRBV24-1|-|-|TRBJ1-1
CATSDSNTEAFF
TGTGCCACCAGTGACTCTAACACTGAAGCTTTCTTT
>TRBV7-9|-|TRBD2|TRBJ2-3
CASSSEAGGTDTQYF
TGTGCCAGCAGCTCCGAAGCGGGAGGGACTGATACGCAGTATTTT
>TRBV7-8|-|-|TRBJ2-1
CASSFLGADGEQFF
TGTGCCAGCAGCTTCCTAGGGGCGGACGGTGAGCAGTTCTTC
>TRBV6-5|-|-|TRBJ1-3
CASSSLGGAAGNTIYF
TGTGCCAGCAGTTCCCTGGGAGGGGCGGCAGGAAACACCATATATTTT
>TRBV27|-|-|TRBJ2-3
CASSPQGRRTTDTQYF
TGTGCCAGCAGTCCCCAGGGTCGGAGAACCACAGATACGCAGTATTTT